This paragraph covers one T cell receptor beta chain sequence. Methods used by the authors: The assay estimated nucleated cells by amplifying reference gene primers. Only in-frame clones appear in the TCRdb table, and some are missing; sequencing was by immunoSEQ multiplex PCR. For V, J and clone size, that table is used; D and trimming come from the DNA. The table shows 25,000 to 30,000 clones, with roughly 84% occurring only once. V lost 5 bases and J lost 1; bases outside the gene matches: 9. This CDR3 comprises 17 residues. The germline gives CDR1 MDHEN, CDR2 SYDVKM. The record originates from a study of blood T cell repertoires in COVID-19. Study context: Samples of COVID-19 (acute and convalescent) were obtained from the United States, Italy and Spain. Sources were T cells, B-cell-depleted T cells, or PBMCs; the material itself was cDNA or gDNA.

This clonotype originated in a man in his fifties with active COVID-19. This chain connects TRBV28 to TRBJ2-5, with TRBD2 identical over 11 bases. The sequencing input was peripheral blood. The CDR3 is CASSRGGTSGIQETQYF. In DNA, the CDR3 is TGTGCCAGCAGTCGTGGGGGGACTAGCGGAATCCAAGAGACCCAGTACTTC.